The clone carrying this T cell receptor beta chain was seen more than once but under ten times. Its antigen is unidentified. These data belong to a study of blood T cells in healthy people across ages. Study details: T cells yielded about one barcoded beta molecule per two cells through template switching.

The use of a sample-barcoded 5' primer and a J-beta primer mix characterized a second PCR of roughly 7 to 12 cycles. The template-switch adaptor was a 5' adaptor with 12 random nucleotides. It tagged each cDNA molecule. In TCRdb, the 5' RACE reads were re-called with MiXCR into one record per CDR3 protein. The sample carries more than 650,000 distinct CDR3 sequences, 22% recorded once. General study points: Strongly correlated with naive T cell percentage was TCR beta diversity.

In germline, CDR1 is SEHNR, CDR2 FQNEAQ (reference sequence). V lost 7 bases, J lost 4 bases, and 17 bases lay in between. The CDR3 has 15 residues. This sequence joins TRBV7-9 and TRBJ1-3; no clear D gene. The clonotype comes from a man in his 70s in good health. Sequencing was done on a sample of blood. The CDR3 DNA follows: TGTGCCAGCACGCCCGGGGAAGTCTTAGGAAACACCATATATTTT. Translation: CASTPGEVLGNTIYF.